These T cell receptor beta chains were read from a single sample in a study of vaccination and CD4 T cells after COVID-19. Antigens of these TCRs are unknown. One entry per CDR3 protein, called by TCRdb with MiXCR from the PCR reads. The sample includes around 9,400 distinct CDR3 sequences, 33% seen only once; the top ten take under 25%. The sequencing sample was made of CD4+ T cells from blood, cultured in vitro. The receptors stem from a human donor in good health. The CDR3 runs from the conserved cysteine through the conserved F or W. A D gene is named only where the DNA matches it firmly. Size tells how often a clone was seen (once, few, many) or the class of an expanded clone, and some rows leave it out.

>NA|NA|TRBV20-1|TRBJ1-2
CSARDLDRSSYGYTF
TGCAGTGCTAGAGATCTCGACAGGTCCTCCTATGGCTACACCTTC
>TRBD1|NA|TRBV14|TRBJ1-1
CASSPGTGASEAFF
TGTGCCAGCAGCCCCGGGACAGGGGCCTCTGAAGCTTTCTTT
>NA|NA|TRBV7-2|TRBJ1-3
CASSLAGNTIYF
TGTGCCAGCAGCTTAGCTGGAAACACCATATATTTT
>NA|few|TRBV5-1|TRBJ1-2
CASSREGNYGYTF
TGCGCCAGCAGCCGGGAGGGGAACTATGGCTACACCTTC
>TRBD1|NA|TRBV28|TRBJ1-2
CASSDRATNYGYTF
TGTGCCAGCAGTGACAGGGCGACTAACTATGGCTACACCTTC
>NA|NA|TRBV6-1|TRBJ1-4
CASSPQWGAKLFF
TGTGCCAGCAGTCCACAGTGGGGGGCGAAACTGTTTTTT
>TRBD2|NA|TRBV6-5|TRBJ2-7
CASSYSTSGRVTYEQYF
TGTGCCAGCAGTTACTCTACTAGCGGGCGAGTGACCTACGAGCAGTACTTC
>NA|NA|TRBV5-6|TRBJ2-3
CASSIGTDTQYF
TGTGCCAGCAGCATCGGCACAGATACGCAGTATTTT
>NA|NA|TRBV6-2/TRBV6-3|TRBJ1-2
CASSYPSEGYTF
TGTGCCAGCAGTTACCCGTCGGAAGGCTACACCTTC
>NA|NA|TRBV11-3|TRBJ2-1
CASSLGSGGRNEQFF
TGTGCCAGCAGCTTAGGTAGCGGTGGCCGCAATGAGCAGTTCTTC
>NA|few|TRBV6-2/TRBV6-3|TRBJ2-7
CASSYGGVSYEQYF
TGTGCCAGCAGTTACGGCGGGGTAAGCTACGAGCAGTACTTC
>NA|NA|TRBV18|TRBJ2-3
CASSPDEGQYF
TGTGCCAGCTCACCGGATGAGGGGCAGTATTTT
>NA|few|TRBV27|TRBJ2-1
CASRPGLLGSYNEQFF
TGTGCCAGCAGACCAGGGCTTTTAGGCTCCTACAATGAGCAGTTCTTC
>NA|few|TRBV2|TRBJ2-1
CASSVPRGSYNEQFF
TGTGCCAGCAGTGTCCCCCGGGGCTCCTACAATGAGCAGTTCTTC
>TRBD1|NA|TRBV29-1|TRBJ1-2
CSVDSGTGDYGYTF
TGCAGCGTTGATTCCGGGACAGGAGATTATGGCTACACCTTC
>NA|NA|TRBV11-3|TRBJ2-3
CASSYSVYTDTQYF
TGTGCCAGCAGCTACAGTGTTTACACAGATACGCAGTATTTT
>NA|NA|TRBV20-1|TRBJ2-5
CSATPRTGQETQYF
TGCAGTGCTACACCTCGGACTGGCCAAGAGACCCAGTACTTC
>TRBD1|NA|TRBV20-1|TRBJ2-1
CSAQTGISYNEQFF
TGCAGTGCTCAGACAGGGATCTCCTACAATGAGCAGTTCTTC
>TRBD2|NA|TRBV7-9|TRBJ2-1
CASSLGRVVGFF
TGTGCCAGCAGCCTCGGGAGGGTGGTGGGGTTCTTC
>NA|NA|TRBV6-4|TRBJ1-2
CASSDSIWGTGYTF
TGTGCCAGCAGTGACTCTATATGGGGGACTGGCTACACCTTC
>TRBD2|NA|TRBV18|TRBJ2-3
CASSRTSGPTISTDTQYF
TGTGCCAGCTCACGGACTAGCGGTCCGACGATTAGCACAGATACGCAGTATTTT
>NA|NA|TRBV28|TRBJ2-7
CASRGPQLYEQYF
TGTGCCAGCAGGGGACCTCAACTCTACGAGCAGTACTTC
>NA|NA|TRBV4-2|TRBJ2-2
CASSLPGLNTGELFF
TGTGCCAGCAGCCTGCCGGGACTTAACACCGGGGAGCTGTTTTTT
>TRBD2|few|TRBV30|TRBJ2-7
CAWSQGGSGYEQYF
TGTGCCTGGAGTCAGGGAGGGTCGGGCTACGAGCAGTACTTC
>NA|NA|TRBV25-1|TRBJ2-2
CASSELRGGANTGELFF
TGTGCCAGCAGTGAATTGCGTGGGGGAGCTAACACCGGGGAGCTGTTTTTT
>TRBD1|NA|TRBV27|TRBJ1-3
CASSPAGGGSGNTIYF
TGTGCCAGCAGTCCAGCAGGGGGCGGCTCTGGAAACACCATATATTTT
>TRBD1|NA|TRBV28|TRBJ1-5
CASSSATGRFQPQHF
TGTGCCAGCAGTAGTGCGACAGGGAGGTTTCAGCCCCAGCATTTT
>NA|NA|TRBV6-1|TRBJ2-7
CAGSGYEQYF
TGTGCCGGCAGCGGCTACGAGCAGTACTTC
>NA|few|TRBV7-8|TRBJ1-2
CASSLVGRESDGYTF
TGTGCCAGCAGCTTAGTCGGCAGGGAGTCGGATGGCTACACCTTC
>NA|NA|TRBV29-1|TRBJ2-7
CSVLALGGGEQYF
TGCAGCGTCCTAGCCCTCGGGGGAGGCGAGCAGTACTTC
>NA|NA|TRBV6-2/TRBV6-3|TRBJ1-1
CASSNGGEAFF
TGTGCCAGCAGCAACGGGGGTGAAGCTTTCTTT
>NA|NA|TRBV7-9|TRBJ2-5
CASSRTQAETQYF
TGTGCCAGCAGCCGGACCCAGGCGGAGACCCAGTACTTC
>TRBD2|NA|TRBV7-2|TRBJ2-7
CASSPLAGVYEQYF
TGTGCCAGCAGCCCCCTAGCGGGAGTCTACGAGCAGTACTTC
>TRBD1|NA|TRBV28|TRBJ2-7
CASSGDRSSYEQYF
TGTGCCAGCAGTGGGGACAGGAGCTCCTACGAGCAGTACTTC
>NA|NA|TRBV4-1|TRBJ2-7
CASSQVHTTPQPGYNYEQYF
TGCGCCAGCAGCCAAGTACACACCACCCCTCAGCCGGGGTACAACTACGAGCAGTACTTC
>NA|few|TRBV18|TRBJ1-1
CASSQGNTEAFF
TGTGCCAGCTCACAGGGGAACACTGAAGCTTTCTTT
>NA|few|TRBV20-1|TRBJ1-1
CSARDAGVGTEAFF
TGCAGTGCTAGAGATGCAGGGGTCGGCACTGAAGCTTTCTTT
>NA|NA|TRBV6-2/TRBV6-3|TRBJ2-7
CASRPTGGYEQYF
TGTGCCAGCAGACCTACCGGGGGCTACGAGCAGTACTTC
>NA|NA|TRBV5-5|TRBJ1-2
CASSSGTGNYGYTF
TGTGCCAGCAGCTCCGGGACGGGGAACTATGGCTACACCTTC
>NA|NA|TRBV19|TRBJ2-5
CASSIVTHHQETQYF
TGTGCCAGTAGTATCGTGACCCACCACCAAGAGACCCAGTACTTC
>NA|NA|TRBV7-6|TRBJ1-3
CASSLNEGTFPGGNTIYF
TGTGCCAGCAGCTTAAACGAAGGGACTTTCCCGGGGGGAAACACCATATATTTT
>NA|few|TRBV19|TRBJ1-2
CASSRQASSYGYTF
TGTGCCAGTAGCCGACAGGCGAGCTCATATGGCTACACCTTC
>TRBD1|NA|TRBV7-2|TRBJ2-1
CVSLNPGTAGINEQFF
TGTGTCAGCTTAAATCCCGGGACAGCAGGGATCAATGAGCAGTTCTTC
>TRBD2|NA|TRBV20-1|TRBJ2-2
CSARKGTSGRAGELFF
TGCAGTGCTAGAAAAGGGACTAGCGGGAGAGCCGGGGAGCTGTTTTTT
>TRBD2|NA|TRBV2|TRBJ2-7
CASSDQLAEYEQYF
TGTGCCAGCAGTGACCAACTAGCGGAGTACGAGCAGTACTTC
>NA|few|TRBV10-2|TRBJ1-5
CASSDALGQPQHF
TGCGCCAGCAGTGACGCCCTCGGACAGCCCCAGCATTTT
>TRBD2|few|TRBV19|TRBJ2-7
CASSMGGTSGYEQYF
TGTGCCAGTAGTATGGGGGGGACTAGCGGCTACGAGCAGTACTTC
>TRBD2|NA|TRBV6-5|TRBJ2-7
CASSYPARSGTYEQYF
TGTGCCAGCAGTTACCCGGCCAGGAGCGGGACCTACGAGCAGTACTTC
>NA|few|TRBV20-1|TRBJ2-7
CSARGVPGLGEQYF
TGCAGTGCTAGAGGGGTTCCGGGGTTGGGCGAGCAGTACTTC
>TRBD2|NA|TRBV7-3|TRBJ2-2
CASSLSSGRAGTGELFF
TGTGCCAGCAGCTTAAGTAGCGGGAGGGCCGGCACCGGGGAGCTGTTTTTT
>NA|NA|TRBV6-1|TRBJ1-2
CASRNYRDGYTF
TGTGCCAGCAGAAACTACAGGGATGGCTACACCTTC
>TRBD2|NA|TRBV7-2|TRBJ2-2
CASSLVASGTGELFF
TGTGCCAGCAGCTTAGTGGCTAGCGGCACCGGGGAGCTGTTTTTT
>TRBD1|NA|TRBV5-4|TRBJ2-5
CASSSTGFQETQYF
TGTGCCAGCAGCTCGACAGGGTTCCAAGAGACCCAGTACTTC
>TRBD1|few|TRBV11-1|TRBJ2-2
CASSSQGDVGELFF
TGTGCCAGCAGCTCCCAGGGGGATGTCGGGGAGCTGTTTTTT
>TRBD1|NA|TRBV12-3/TRBV12-4|TRBJ1-1
CASSWTGEAFF
TGTGCCAGCAGTTGGACAGGAGAAGCTTTCTTT
>NA|NA|TRBV6-1|TRBJ1-5
CASSPGPSNQPQHF
TGTGCCAGCAGCCCGGGCCCCAGCAATCAGCCCCAGCATTTT